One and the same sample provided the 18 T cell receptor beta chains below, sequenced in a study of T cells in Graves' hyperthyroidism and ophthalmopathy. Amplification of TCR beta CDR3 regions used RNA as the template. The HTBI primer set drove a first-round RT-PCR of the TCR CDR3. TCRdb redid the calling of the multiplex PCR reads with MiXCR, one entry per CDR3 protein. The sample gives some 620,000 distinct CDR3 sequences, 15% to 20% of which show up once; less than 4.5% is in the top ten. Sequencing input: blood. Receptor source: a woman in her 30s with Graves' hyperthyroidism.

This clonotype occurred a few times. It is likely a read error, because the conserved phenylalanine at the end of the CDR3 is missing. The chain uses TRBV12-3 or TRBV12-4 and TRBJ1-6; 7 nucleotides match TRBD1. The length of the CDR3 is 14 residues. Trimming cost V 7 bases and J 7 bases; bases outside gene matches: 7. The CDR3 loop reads CASTFRGGNSPLHL. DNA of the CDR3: TGTGCCAGCACCTTCAGGGGGGGGAATTCACCCCTCCACCTT.

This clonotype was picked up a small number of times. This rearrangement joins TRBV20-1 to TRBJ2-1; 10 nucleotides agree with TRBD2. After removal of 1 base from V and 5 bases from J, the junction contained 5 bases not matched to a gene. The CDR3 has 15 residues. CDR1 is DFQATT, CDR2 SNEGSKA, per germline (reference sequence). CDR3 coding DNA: TGCAGTGCTAGAGTTCGGACTAGCGGAAACAATGAGCAGTTCTTC. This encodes CSARVRTSGNNEQFF.

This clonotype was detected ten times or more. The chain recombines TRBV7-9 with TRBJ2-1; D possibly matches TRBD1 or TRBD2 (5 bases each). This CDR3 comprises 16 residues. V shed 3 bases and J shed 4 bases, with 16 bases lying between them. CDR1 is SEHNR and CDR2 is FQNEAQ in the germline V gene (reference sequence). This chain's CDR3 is CASSFLPGRKYNEQFF. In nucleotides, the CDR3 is TGTGCCAGCAGCTTTCTCCCGGGACGGAAATACAATGAGCAGTTCTTC.

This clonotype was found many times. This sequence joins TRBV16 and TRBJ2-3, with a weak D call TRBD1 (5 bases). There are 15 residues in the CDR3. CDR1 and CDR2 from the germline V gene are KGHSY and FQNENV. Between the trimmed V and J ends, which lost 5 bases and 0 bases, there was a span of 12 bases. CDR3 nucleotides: TGTGCCAGCAGCGGAAGGGGAACTAGCACAGATACGCAGTATTTT. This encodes CASSGRGTSTDTQYF.

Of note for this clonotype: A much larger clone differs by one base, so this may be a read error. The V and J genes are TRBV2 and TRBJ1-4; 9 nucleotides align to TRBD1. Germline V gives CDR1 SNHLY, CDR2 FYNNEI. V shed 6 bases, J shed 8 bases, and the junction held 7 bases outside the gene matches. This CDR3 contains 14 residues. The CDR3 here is CASSAQGAEEKLFF. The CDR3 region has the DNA TGTGCCAGCAGCGCACAGGGGGCAGAGGAAAAACTGTTTTTT.

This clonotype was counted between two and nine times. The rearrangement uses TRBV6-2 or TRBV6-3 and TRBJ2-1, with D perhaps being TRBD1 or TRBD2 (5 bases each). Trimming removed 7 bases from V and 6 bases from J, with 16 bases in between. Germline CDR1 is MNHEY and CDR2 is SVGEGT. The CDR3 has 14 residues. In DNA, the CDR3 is TGTGCCAGCACGGGGCAGGGTGCGGCCAATGAGCAGTTCTTC. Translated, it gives CASTGQGAANEQFF.

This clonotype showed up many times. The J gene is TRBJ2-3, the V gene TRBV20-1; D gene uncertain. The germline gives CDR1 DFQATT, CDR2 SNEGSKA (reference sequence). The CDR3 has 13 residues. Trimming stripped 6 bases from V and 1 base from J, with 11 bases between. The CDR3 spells CSAEVYRTDTQYF. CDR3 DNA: TGCAGTGCGGAAGTATACCGCACAGATACGCAGTATTTT.

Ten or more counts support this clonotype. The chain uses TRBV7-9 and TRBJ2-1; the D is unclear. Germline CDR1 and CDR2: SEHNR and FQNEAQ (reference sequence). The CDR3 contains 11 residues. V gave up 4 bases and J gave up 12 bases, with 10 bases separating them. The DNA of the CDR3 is TGTGCCAGCAGCTCCTCTGGTTCGCAGTTCTTC. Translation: CASSSSGSQFF.

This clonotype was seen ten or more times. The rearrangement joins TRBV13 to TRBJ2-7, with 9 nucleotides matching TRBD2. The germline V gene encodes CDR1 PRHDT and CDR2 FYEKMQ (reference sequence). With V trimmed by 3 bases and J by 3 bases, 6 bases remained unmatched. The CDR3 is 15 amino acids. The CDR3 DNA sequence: TGTGCCAGCAGCTTGCTGGGACTAGCTGACTACGAGCAGTACTTC. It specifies CASSLLGLADYEQYF.

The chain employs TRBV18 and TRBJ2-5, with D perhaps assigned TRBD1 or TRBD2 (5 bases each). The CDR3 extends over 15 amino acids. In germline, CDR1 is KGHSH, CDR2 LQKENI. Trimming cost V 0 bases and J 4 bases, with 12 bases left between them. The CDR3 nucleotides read TGTGCCAGCTCACCACCGTTCAGGGACCGAGAGACCCAGTACTTC. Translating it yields CASSPPFRDRETQYF.

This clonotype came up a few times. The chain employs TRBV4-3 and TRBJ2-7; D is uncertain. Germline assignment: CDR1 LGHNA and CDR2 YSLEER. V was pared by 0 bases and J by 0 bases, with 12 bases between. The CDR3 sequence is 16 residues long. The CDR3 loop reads CASSQDRGMSSYEQYF. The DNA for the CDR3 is TGCGCCAGCAGCCAAGATCGAGGTATGAGCTCCTACGAGCAGTACTTC.

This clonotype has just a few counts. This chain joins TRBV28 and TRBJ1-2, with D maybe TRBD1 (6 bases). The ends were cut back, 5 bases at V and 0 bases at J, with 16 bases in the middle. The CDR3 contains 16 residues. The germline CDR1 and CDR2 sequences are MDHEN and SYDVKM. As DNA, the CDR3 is TGTGCCAGCAGTCCACAGGGTATAAAGTCTAACTATGGCTACACCTTC. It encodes CASSPQGIKSNYGYTF.

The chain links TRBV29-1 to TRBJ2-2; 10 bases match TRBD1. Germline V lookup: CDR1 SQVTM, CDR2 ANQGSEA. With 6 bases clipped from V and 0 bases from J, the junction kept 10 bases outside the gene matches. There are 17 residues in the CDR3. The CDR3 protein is CSVYAGTGAANTGELFF. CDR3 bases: TGCAGCGTCTATGCTGGGACAGGGGCCGCGAACACCGGGGAGCTGTTTTTT.

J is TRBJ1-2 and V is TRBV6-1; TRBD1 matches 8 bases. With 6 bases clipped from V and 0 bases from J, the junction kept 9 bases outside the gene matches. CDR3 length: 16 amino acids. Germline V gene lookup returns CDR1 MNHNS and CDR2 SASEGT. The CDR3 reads CASSLTGALSNYGYTF. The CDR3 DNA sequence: TGTGCCAGCAGCTTGACAGGGGCTCTCTCTAACTATGGCTACACCTTC.

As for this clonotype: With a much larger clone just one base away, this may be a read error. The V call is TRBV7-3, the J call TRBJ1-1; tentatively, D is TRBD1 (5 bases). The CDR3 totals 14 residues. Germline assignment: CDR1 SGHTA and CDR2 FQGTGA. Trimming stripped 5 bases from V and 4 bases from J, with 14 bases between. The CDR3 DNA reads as TGTGCCAGCAGCAAAACAGGTTGTGCCACTGAAGCTTTCTTT. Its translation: CASSKTGCATEAFF.

The CDR3 here is CASSWGRGPDTQYF. The CDR3 DNA reads as TGTGCCAGCAGCTGGGGCAGGGGGCCGGATACGCAGTATTTT. J is TRBJ2-3 and V is TRBV11-3; 8 nucleotides line up with TRBD1. The CDR3 spans 14 residues. Germline-derived CDR1 and CDR2 are SGHNT and YENEEA. V lost 4 bases and J lost 6; bases outside the gene matches: 6. The whole variable domain, filled in from reference TRBV11-3 and TRBJ2-3, reads EAGVVQSPRYKIIEKKQPVAFWCNPISGHNTLYWYLQNLGQGPELLIRYENEEAVDDSQLPKDRFSAERLKGVDSTLKIQPAELGDSAVYLCASSWGRGPDTQYFGPGTRLTVL.

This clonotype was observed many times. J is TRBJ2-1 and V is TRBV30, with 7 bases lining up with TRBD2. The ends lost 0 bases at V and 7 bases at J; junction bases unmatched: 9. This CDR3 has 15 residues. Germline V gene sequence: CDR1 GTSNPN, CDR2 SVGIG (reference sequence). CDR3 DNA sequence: TGTGCCTGGAGTGTAGGAGCGACTAGCAGTAATGAGCAGTTCTTC. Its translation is CAWSVGATSSNEQFF.

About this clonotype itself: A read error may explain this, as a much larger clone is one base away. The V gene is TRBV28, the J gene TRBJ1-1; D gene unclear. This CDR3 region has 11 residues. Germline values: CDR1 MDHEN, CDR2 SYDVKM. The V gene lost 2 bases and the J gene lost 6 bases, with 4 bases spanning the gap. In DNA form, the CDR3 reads TGTGCCAGCAGTTTAGTCCCTGAAGCTTTCTTT. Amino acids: CASSLVPEAFF.